A single sample gave rise to the 21 T cell receptor beta chains below, sequenced in a study of radiation and T cells in renal cell carcinoma. Time point given: baseline pretreatment blood. Regarding treatment: 15 Gy SBRT to primary tumor, nephrectomy 4 weeks later. The assay was immunoSEQ multiplex PCR, and TCRdb's table has in-frame clones only and misses some. The sample consists of around 140,000 clones, approximately 82% of them appearing once. This specimen consisted of blood, obtained from a patient whose treatment included radiotherapy and nephrectomy. The receptors derive from a woman aged 45-65 years with renal cell carcinoma.

The chain carries TRBV29-1 and TRBJ2-1, with 9 nucleotides matching TRBD2. This CDR3 is 17 amino acids long. The junction had 12 bases not matched to a gene; V was cut back by 6 bases and J by 0 bases. CDR1 and CDR2 from the germline V gene are SQVTM and ANQGSEA. CDR3: CSVRPGLAPSSYNEQFF. The CDR3, as DNA: TGCAGCGTGAGACCGGGACTAGCCCCTAGCTCCTACAATGAGCAGTTCTTC.

This sequence joins TRBV4-2 and TRBJ1-4; 10 bases are a match to TRBD1. The CDR3 spans 15 residues. Trimming at V came to 5 bases and at J to 6 bases, leaving 6 bases not matched to a gene. Germline V CDR1 and CDR2: LGHNA, YNFKEQ. CDR3 region: CASSLVTGGYEKLFF. In DNA form, the CDR3 reads TGTGCCAGCAGCTTAGTGACAGGGGGCTATGAAAAACTGTTTTTT.

The chain combines TRBV6-6 with TRBJ1-2; no definite D call. CDR3 size: 13 residues. The germline V gene encodes CDR1 MNHNY and CDR2 SVGAGI (reference sequence). Trimming stripped 6 bases from V and 10 bases from J, with 18 bases between. The CDR3 is CASRDVNGVFYTF. The CDR3 DNA reads as TGTGCCAGCAGGGACGTTAATGGGGTGTTCTACACCTTC.

The CDR3: CASSWTVSSYNEQFF. CDR3 coding DNA: TGTGCCAGCAGCTGGACCGTTAGCTCCTACAATGAGCAGTTCTTC. This sequence joins TRBV7-2 and TRBJ2-1; D gene ambiguous. The germline V and J ends were trimmed by 4 bases and 0 bases, with 10 bases remaining between them. Per germline, CDR1 SGHTA and CDR2 FQGNSA. CDR3 length equals 15 residues.

This clone was seen more than once but under ten times. This chain links TRBV6-5 with TRBJ2-1, with 13 bases aligning to TRBD2. Looked up from germline, CDR1 is MNHEY and CDR2 is SVGAGI. CDR3 length: 15 residues. V lost 6 bases and J lost 7; bases outside the gene matches: 6. Here the CDR3 reads CASSPGTSGKNEQFF. CDR3 in DNA: TGTGCCAGCAGCCCCGGGACTAGCGGGAAGAATGAGCAGTTCTTC.

This clone is a singleton in its sample. V and J are TRBV6-6 and TRBJ1-6; unclear D gene. The CDR3 contains 14 residues. The V end lost 6 bases, the J end lost 10 bases, and 16 bases lay between the germline ends. In germline, CDR1 is MNHNY, CDR2 SVGAGI (reference sequence). This CDR3 is CASRLTVPDSPLHF. The CDR3 DNA reads as TGTGCCAGCAGACTCACCGTCCCGGACTCACCCCTCCACTTT.

V is TRBV10-3 and J is TRBJ1-2; 7 positions match TRBD1. CDR1 and CDR2 (germline): ENHRY, SYGVKD. The V and J ends lost 2 bases and 8 bases, in that order; junction bases with no gene match: 11. The CDR3 totals 15 residues. The CDR3 DNA reads TGTGCCATCAGTGAGGGACAGGCGCTAGGAGGGGGCTACACCTTC. It codes for CAISEGQALGGGYTF.

This sequence joins TRBV11-2 and TRBJ2-7; 9 bases agree with TRBD2. Per the germline V gene, CDR1 is SGHAT and CDR2 is FQNNGV. The CDR3 totals 14 residues. The V segment lost 0 bases and the J segment 9 bases; nucleotides outside the gene matches: 6. The CDR3 sequence is CASSLELAGRGQYF. In DNA, the CDR3 is TGTGCCAGCAGCTTAGAGCTAGCGGGGAGGGGGCAGTACTTC.

The chain combines TRBV6-6 with TRBJ1-2, with 8 bases aligning to TRBD1. CDR3 length: 13 residues. Germline loops: CDR1 MNHNY, CDR2 SVGAGI (reference sequence). J was trimmed by 8 bases and V by 5 bases; bases with no gene match: 7. CDR3 sequence: CASSPGQGRGYTF. The DNA of the CDR3 is TGTGCCAGCAGTCCAGGACAGGGAAGGGGCTACACCTTC.

This clone was counted between two and nine times. The rearrangement joins TRBV6-1 to TRBJ2-7; 8 bases agree with TRBD1. The J segment lost 4 bases and the V segment lost 11 bases, leaving 13 bases of the junction unmatched. The CDR3 extends over 14 amino acids. CDR1 is MNHNS, CDR2 SASEGT, per germline. As DNA, the CDR3 is TGTGCCGTGCACAGGCCAGGGGGCTCTTACGAGCAGTACTTC. Protein product: CAVHRPGGSYEQYF.

The chain is built from TRBV5-1 and TRBJ2-2; 7 bases line up with TRBD2. The junction had 9 bases not matched to a gene; V was cut back by 7 bases and J by 6 bases. This CDR3 is 14 amino acids long. CDR1 is SGHRS, CDR2 YFSETQ, per germline. The CDR3 region has the DNA TGCGCCAGCTCAGCGGGGCGGGGTGCCGGGGAGCTGTTTTTT. Its translation: CASSAGRGAGELFF.

The J gene is TRBJ1-6, the V gene TRBV5-6, with a tentative D call TRBD1 (5 bases). V lost 4 bases and J 11 bases, leaving 22 bases between the germline ends. Germline V gene sequence: CDR1 SGHDT, CDR2 YYEEEE. This CDR3 region has 16 residues. The CDR3 bases are TGTGCCAGCAGCCGGTTTGGCAGGGAACGGTTGACACCCCTCCACTTT. Translated, it gives CASSRFGRERLTPLHF.

Turning to this clone: Other nucleotide sequences in the sample specify the same CDR3. The chain recombines TRBV5-1 with TRBJ2-3; D ambiguous. CDR1 and CDR2 (germline): SGHRS, YFSETQ. The CDR3 has 13 residues. V lost 3 bases and J lost 2, with 7 bases in between. DNA for the CDR3: TGCGCCAGCAGCTCCGGGTCCACAGATACGCAGTATTTT. This sequence encodes CASSSGSTDTQYF.

The gene calls are TRBV7-2 and TRBJ1-3; 9 nucleotides align to TRBD1. Losses at the gene ends were 1 base for V and 2 bases for J; bases not matched to a gene: 3. The V gene's germline CDR1 is SGHTA and CDR2 FQGNSA. CDR3 length equals 16 residues. The CDR3: CASSLGGTGTGNTIYF. The CDR3 nucleotides are TGTGCCAGCAGCTTAGGAGGGACAGGGACTGGAAACACCATATATTTT. Full variable domain (outside the CDR3, taken from reference TRBV7-2 and TRBJ1-3): GAGVSQSPSNKVTEKGKDVELRCDPISGHTALYWYRQSLGQGLEFLIYFQGNSAPDKSGLPSDRFSAERTGGSVSTLTIQRTQQEDSAVYLCASSLGGTGTGNTIYFGEGSWLTVV.

The V gene is TRBV14, the J gene TRBJ1-2; 8 nucleotides agree with TRBD1. V was clipped by 5 bases and J by 4 bases; unmatched bases: 3. Germline V gene lookup returns CDR1 SGHDN and CDR2 FVKESK. The CDR3 sequence is 13 residues long. The CDR3 here is CASSATGGYGYTF. As DNA, the CDR3 is TGTGCCAGCAGCGCCACAGGGGGCTATGGCTACACCTTC.

This chain uses TRBV6-1 with TRBJ1-2; D ambiguous. This CDR3 spans 15 amino acids. V was shortened by 1 base and J by 3 bases, with 12 bases between the two germline ends. Germline assignment: CDR1 MNHNS and CDR2 SASEGT. The CDR3 region has the DNA TGTGCCAGCAGTGAAGGACCCGGCCGGGACTATGGCTACACCTTC. Translated, it gives CASSEGPGRDYGYTF.

V usage is TRBV6-4 and J usage is TRBJ1-2; no clear D gene. V lost 7 bases to trimming and J lost 8 bases, with 17 bases between them. This CDR3 region has 13 residues. Germline V gene data show CDR1 as MRHNA and CDR2 as SNTAGT. CDR3 amino acids: CASKREQTFGYTF. The CDR3 region has the DNA TGTGCCAGCAAACGGGAACAGACGTTCGGCTACACCTTC.

The J gene is TRBJ1-1, the V gene TRBV18, with 10 bases identical to TRBD1. Germline lookup yields CDR1 KGHSH and CDR2 LQKENI. Losses at the gene ends were 3 bases for V and 2 bases for J; bases not matched to a gene: 9. This CDR3 is 17 amino acids long. CDR3 in amino acids: CASSPRDRGMGNTEAFF. CDR3 DNA: TGTGCCAGCTCACCCCGGGACAGGGGAATGGGAAACACTGAAGCTTTCTTT.

The rearrangement uses TRBV7-8 and TRBJ2-1; 9 bases align to TRBD2. Trimming took 5 bases from V and 7 from J; bases not matched to a gene: 6. Germline values: CDR1 SGHVS, CDR2 FQNEAQ. This CDR3 comprises 14 residues. For the CDR3, the DNA is TGTGCCAGCAGCCTTCGCGGGAGGGTAAATGAGCAGTTCTTC. Its protein is CASSLRGRVNEQFF.

This clone is a singleton in its sample. V and J are TRBV7-2 and TRBJ2-7, with 10 bases aligning to TRBD2. The CDR3 is 15 amino acids. Trimming at V came to 10 bases and at J to 7 bases, leaving 16 bases not matched to a gene. Germline-derived CDR1 and CDR2 are SGHTA and FQGNSA. The CDR3 bases are TGTGCCATCTTGGGGAGCGGGAGGGCGGTGGGAGAGCAGTACTTC. Translated: CAILGSGRAVGEQYF.

The chain employs TRBV5-1 and TRBJ2-5; 8 bases align to TRBD1. The end of the DNA aligns better with TRBJ2-7, so the J call may be wrong. Germline V gives CDR1 SGHRS, CDR2 YFSETQ. There are 13 residues in the CDR3. The CDR3 region has the DNA TGCGCCAGCAGCTTGGAGGACAGGGCCGAGCAGTACTTC. Translating it yields CASSLEDRAEQYF.